This TCR beta chain stems from a study of beta chain features in type 1 diabetes (dated by TCRdb to 2017 to 2018). Describing the broader study: No differences in mean age, gender distribution, total cell number or subset yield were found between patients and healthy donors. A total of about 100,000,000 sorted cells were examined across all samples, and RNA yield correlated strongly with the number of cells per subset. The study compared the TCRB repertoires of sorted circulating CD4+ T cell subsets in recently diagnosed type 1 diabetes patients with those in matched healthy donors. Whereas all 30 or so donors provided naive and central memory subsets, regulatory and stem cell-like memory subsets were isolated from just 8 patients and about 8 healthy donors. Findings and caveats that apply to the study as a whole: In all four CD4+ subsets, TCRB CDR3 length was moderately but significantly shorter in type 1 diabetes patients. Shorter templates might have been favored by PCR, but patient and control samples were amplified and corrected together, so both groups would have been affected equally by any skew. Sequencing cDNA rather than genomic DNA could over-represent highly expressing activated cells, although activation and CD3 levels did not differ between groups. Naive, central memory and regulatory TCRB repertoires appeared to be more alike among patients than among healthy donors. Fewer insertions and more nucleotide deletions at VDJ recombination sites were observed in patients with type 1 diabetes, implying thymic rearrangement abnormalities. Because small numbers of individuals were included in the HLA sub-analyses, any influence of HLA type on TCRB rearrangement was left unresolved.

The High Capacity cDNA Reverse Transcription Kit was used to reverse transcribe all of the isolated RNA, meaning that expressed TCRB transcripts were what got sequenced. Naive, central memory and regulatory T cell samples underwent deep immunoSEQ sequencing, averaging about 3.57 million total reads per sample. Sorted cells were lysed in RLT buffer, and RNA was extracted using DNase-treated RNeasy Micro or Mini kits according to cell number. To prevent cross-contamination, every cell subset was processed on its own, while patient and healthy donor samples were processed together. TCRB sequences were amplified from cDNA with the immunoSEQ multiplex PCR, producing 87-bp fragments spanning the CDR3 region. Sequencing of the amplicons was done on the Illumina HiSeq platform. As for the original processing: Synthetic template baselines were used to correct PCR bias computationally, reads within Hamming distance 2 were collapsed, and singletons that could not be merged were discarded. By aligning reads against IMGT, V, D and J genes, CDR3 length, and insertions or deletions at six rearrangement sites were assigned. Clonotype counts were normalized to sorted cell number within each subset before computing true diversity and Gini coefficients with the tcR R package. Repertoire sharing was quantified using the overlap coefficient calculated on TCRB nucleotide sequences. As a proxy for the pre-selection repertoire, out-of-frame TCRB sequences from naive cells were analyzed. The immuneACCESS repertoire file appears here via TCRdb, limited to in-frame rearrangements. These files lack a portion of the clones; in checked studies, under half of the deficit traces to unresolved V genes, and the cause of the others is not known. The V and J calls and clone size are taken from that table; D and trimming were inferred from the DNA. A total of roughly 340,000 clones appear in this sample, around 12% of them only once. The top ten clonotypes cover about 0.01% of the sample.

Comment on this clone: It has no known antigen specificity. Base-call qualities are not available, and no considerably larger clone is one nucleotide away.

Taken from the germline V gene (reference sequence), the CDR1 and CDR2 loops are GTSNPN and SVGIG. CDR3 length: 17 amino acids, cysteine to phenylalanine. This entry keeps only the CDR3 DNA: 51 bases, framed from base 1. Trimmed from V: 0 bases; trimmed from J: 1 base; junction bases lacking a gene match: 10. A single peripheral blood draw of around 0.11 L on average was collected from each donor into heparinised tubes. A BD FACSAria II was used to sort naive, central memory, regulatory and stem cell-like memory CD4+ T cells with a panel that included CD45RO, CCR7, CD25, CD127, CD95 and CD27. A purity above 95% was achieved for all sorted populations. PBMCs were isolated right away by Lymphoprep density gradient centrifugation and were stained directly, without culture. To minimize batch effects, samples were stained and sorted in pairs, one healthy donor with one patient per experiment.

Sequencing was performed on naive CD4+ T cells from blood. Sample cell subset or site, as interpreted from the label and publication: true naive CD4+ T cells. The sequence derives from a woman between 18 and 29 years old with type 1 diabetes. Here the chain combines TRBV30 and TRBJ2-7; 9 middle bases align to TRBD2. CDR3 reads: CAWSVLRISGSSYEQYF. Here is the DNA: TGTGCCTGGAGTGTACTACGGATTAGCGGGAGTTCCTACGAGCAGTACTTC. Where the CDR3 stops, the reference TRBV30 and TRBJ2-7 genes take over; the full variable domain is SQTIHQWPATLVQPVGSPLSLECTVEGTSNPNLYWYRQAAGRGLQLLFYSVGIGQISSEVPQNLSASRPQDRQFILSSKKLLLSDSGFYLCAWSVLRISGSSYEQYFGPGTRLTVT.